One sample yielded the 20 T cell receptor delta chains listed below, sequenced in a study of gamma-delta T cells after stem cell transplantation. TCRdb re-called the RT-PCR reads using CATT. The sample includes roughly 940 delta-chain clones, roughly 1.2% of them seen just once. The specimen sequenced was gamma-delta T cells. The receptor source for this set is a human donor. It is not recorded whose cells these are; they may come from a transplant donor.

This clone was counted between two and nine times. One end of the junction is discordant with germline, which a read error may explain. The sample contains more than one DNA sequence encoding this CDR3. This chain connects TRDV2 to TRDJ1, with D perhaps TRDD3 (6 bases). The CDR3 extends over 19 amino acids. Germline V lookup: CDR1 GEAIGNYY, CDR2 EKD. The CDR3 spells CACDGLSGDARLNTDKLIF. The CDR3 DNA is TGCGCCTGTGACGGTTTATCTGGGGATGCTCGGCTTAACACCGATAAACTCATCTTT.

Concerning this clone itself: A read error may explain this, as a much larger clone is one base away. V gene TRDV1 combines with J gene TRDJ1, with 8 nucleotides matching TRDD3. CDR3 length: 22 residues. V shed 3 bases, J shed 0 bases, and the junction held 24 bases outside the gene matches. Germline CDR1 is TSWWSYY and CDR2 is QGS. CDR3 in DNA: TGTGCTCTTGGGGATATTCCTGCTCAACGGCGATGGGGGATCATTCACACCGATAAACTCATCTTT. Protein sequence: CALGDIPAQRRWGIIHTDKLIF.

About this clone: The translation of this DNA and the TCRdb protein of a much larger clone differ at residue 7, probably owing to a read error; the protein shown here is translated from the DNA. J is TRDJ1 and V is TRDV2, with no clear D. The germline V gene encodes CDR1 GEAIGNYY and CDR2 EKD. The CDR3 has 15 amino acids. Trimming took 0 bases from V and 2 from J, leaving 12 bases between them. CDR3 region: CACDTARPRTDKLIF. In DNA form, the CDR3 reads TGTGCCTGTGACACCGCGAGACCACGAACCGATAAACTCATCTTT.

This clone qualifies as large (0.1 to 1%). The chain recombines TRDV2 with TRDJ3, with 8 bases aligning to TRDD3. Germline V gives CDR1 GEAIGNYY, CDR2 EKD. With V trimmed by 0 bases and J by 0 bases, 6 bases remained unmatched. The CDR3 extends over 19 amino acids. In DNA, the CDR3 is TGTGCCTGTGACACCGTTCTGGGGGAAAGCTCCTGGGACACCCGACAGATGTTTTTC. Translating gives CACDTVLGESSWDTRQMFF.

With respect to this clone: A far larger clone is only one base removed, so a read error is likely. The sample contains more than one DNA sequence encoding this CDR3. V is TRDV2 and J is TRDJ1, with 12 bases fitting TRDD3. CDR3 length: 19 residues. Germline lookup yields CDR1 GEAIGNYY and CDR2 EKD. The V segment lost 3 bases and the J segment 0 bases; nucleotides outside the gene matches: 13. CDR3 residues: CACDPVLGDTFRYTDKLIF. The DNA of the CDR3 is TGTGCCTGTGACCCAGTACTGGGGGATACCTTCCGGTACACCGATAAACTCATCTTT.

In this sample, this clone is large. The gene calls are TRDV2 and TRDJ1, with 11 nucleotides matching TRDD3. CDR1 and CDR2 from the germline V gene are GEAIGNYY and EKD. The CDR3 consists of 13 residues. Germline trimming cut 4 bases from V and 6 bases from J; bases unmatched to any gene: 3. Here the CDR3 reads CACDRLGDNKLIF. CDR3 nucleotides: TGTGCCTGTGATCGACTGGGGGATAATAAACTCATCTTT.

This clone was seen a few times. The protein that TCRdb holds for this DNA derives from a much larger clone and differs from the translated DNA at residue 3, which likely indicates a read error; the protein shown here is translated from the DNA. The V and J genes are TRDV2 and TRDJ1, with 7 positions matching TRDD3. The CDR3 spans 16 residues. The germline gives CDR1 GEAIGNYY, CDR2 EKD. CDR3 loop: CARDTLGVPYTDKLIF. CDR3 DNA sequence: TGTGCCCGTGACACTCTGGGGGTCCCGTACACCGATAAACTCATCTTT.

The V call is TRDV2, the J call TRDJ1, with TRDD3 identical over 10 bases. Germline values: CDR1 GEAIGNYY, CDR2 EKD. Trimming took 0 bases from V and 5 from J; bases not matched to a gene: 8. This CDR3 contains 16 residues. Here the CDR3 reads CACDTLGDRIKDKLIF. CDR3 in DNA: TGTGCCTGTGACACCCTGGGGGATAGAATTAAGGATAAACTCATCTTT.

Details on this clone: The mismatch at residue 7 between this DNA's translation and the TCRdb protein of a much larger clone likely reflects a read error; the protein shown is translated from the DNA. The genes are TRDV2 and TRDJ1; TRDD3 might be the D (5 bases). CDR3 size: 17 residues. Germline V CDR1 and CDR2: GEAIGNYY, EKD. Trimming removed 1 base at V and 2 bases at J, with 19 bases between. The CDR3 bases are TGTGCCTGTGACACGTGGGTCCCCGACGGGGGGACCGATAAACTCATCTTT. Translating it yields CACDTWVPDGGTDKLIF.

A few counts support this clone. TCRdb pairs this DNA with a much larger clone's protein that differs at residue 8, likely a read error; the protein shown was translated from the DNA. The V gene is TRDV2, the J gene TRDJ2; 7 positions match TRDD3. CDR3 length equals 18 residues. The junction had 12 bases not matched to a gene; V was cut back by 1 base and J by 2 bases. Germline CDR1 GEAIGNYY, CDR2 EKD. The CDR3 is CACDTILEDTSLTAQLFF. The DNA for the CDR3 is TGTGCCTGTGACACGATTCTGGAGGATACGTCCTTGACAGCACAACTCTTCTTT.

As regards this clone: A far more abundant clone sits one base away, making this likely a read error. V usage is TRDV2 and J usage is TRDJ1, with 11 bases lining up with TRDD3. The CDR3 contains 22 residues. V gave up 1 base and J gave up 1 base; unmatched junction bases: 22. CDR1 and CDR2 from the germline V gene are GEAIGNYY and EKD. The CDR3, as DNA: TGTGCCTGTGACACTCTCCTACAGCTGGGGGATACTAGGTTTGCGGCCACCGATAAACTCATCTTT. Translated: CACDTLLQLGDTRFAATDKLIF.

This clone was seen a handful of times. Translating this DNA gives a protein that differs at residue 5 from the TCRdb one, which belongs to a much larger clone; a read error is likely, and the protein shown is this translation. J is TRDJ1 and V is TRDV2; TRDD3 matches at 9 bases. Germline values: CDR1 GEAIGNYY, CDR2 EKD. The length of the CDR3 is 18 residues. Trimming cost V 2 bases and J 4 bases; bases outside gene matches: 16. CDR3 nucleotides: TGTGCCTGTGACAACTTTTACTCTGGGGGATCGGAGGGCGATAAACTCATCTTT. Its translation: CACDNFYSGGSEGDKLIF.

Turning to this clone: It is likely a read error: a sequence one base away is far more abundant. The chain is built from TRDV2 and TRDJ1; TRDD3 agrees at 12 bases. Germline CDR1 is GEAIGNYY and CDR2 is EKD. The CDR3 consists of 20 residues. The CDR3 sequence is CARDSLSILGDTHHTDKLIF. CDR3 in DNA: TGTGCCCGTGACTCTCTTTCGATCCTGGGGGATACGCACCACACCGATAAACTCATCTTT.

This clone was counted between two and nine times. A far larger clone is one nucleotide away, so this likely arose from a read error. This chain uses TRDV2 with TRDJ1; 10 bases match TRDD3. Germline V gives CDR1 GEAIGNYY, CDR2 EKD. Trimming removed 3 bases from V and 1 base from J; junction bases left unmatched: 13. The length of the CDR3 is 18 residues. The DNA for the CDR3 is TGTGCCTGTGACGCCCTGTCCGTACTGGGGGATGCCACCGATAAACTCATCTTT. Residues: CACDALSVLGDATDKLIF.

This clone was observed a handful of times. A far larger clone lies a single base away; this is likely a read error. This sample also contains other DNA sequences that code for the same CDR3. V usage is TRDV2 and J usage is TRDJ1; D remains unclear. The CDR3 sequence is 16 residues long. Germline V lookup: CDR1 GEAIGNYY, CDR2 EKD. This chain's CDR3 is CACDTLSKGGADKLIF. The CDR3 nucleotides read TGTGCTTGTGACACTTTAAGTAAAGGTGGTGCCGATAAACTCATCTTT.

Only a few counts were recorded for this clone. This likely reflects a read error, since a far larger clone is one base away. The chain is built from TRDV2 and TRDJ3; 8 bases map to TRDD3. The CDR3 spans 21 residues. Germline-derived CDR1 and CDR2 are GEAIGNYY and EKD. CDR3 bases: TGTGCCTGTGGCACCGGAGGCCTGGGGGACCCTAGCTCCTGGGACACCCGACAGATGTTTTTC. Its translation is CACGTGGLGDPSSWDTRQMFF.

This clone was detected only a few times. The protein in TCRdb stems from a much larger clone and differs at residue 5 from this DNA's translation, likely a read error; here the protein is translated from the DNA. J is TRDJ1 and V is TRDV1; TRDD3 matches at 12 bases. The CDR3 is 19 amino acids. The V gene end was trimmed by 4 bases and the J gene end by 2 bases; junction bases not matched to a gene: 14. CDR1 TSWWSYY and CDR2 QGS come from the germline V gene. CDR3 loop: CALGGALLGDTRYTDKLIF. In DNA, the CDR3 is TGTGCTCTTGGGGGCGCACTTCTGGGGGATACGCGCTATACCGATAAACTCATCTTT.

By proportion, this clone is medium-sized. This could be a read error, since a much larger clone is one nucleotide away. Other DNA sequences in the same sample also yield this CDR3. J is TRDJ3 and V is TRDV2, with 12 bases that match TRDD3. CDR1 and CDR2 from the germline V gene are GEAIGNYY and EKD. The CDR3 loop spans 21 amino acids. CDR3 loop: CACDTSGGYARSSWDTRQMFF. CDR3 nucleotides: TGCGCCTGTGACACGTCTGGGGGATACGCCCGAAGCTCCTGGGACACCCGACAGATGTTTTTC.

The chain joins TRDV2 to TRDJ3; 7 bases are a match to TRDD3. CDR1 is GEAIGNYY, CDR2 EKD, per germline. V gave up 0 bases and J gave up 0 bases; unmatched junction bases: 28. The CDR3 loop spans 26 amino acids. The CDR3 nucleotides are TGTGCCTGTGACACCGCAGGTCTCCAAGGTCCGACGGATGGGGGACCCCGCTCCTGGGACACCCGACAGATGTTTTTC. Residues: CACDTAGLQGPTDGGPRSWDTRQMFF.

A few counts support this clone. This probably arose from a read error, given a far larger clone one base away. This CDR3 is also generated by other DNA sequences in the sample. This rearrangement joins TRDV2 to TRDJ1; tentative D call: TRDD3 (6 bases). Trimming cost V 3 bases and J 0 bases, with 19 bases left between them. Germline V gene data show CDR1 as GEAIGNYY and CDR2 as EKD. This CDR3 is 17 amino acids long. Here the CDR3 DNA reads TGTGCCTGTGACCCGATGGGGGTCTCGTTGTACACCGATAAACTCATCTTT. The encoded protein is CACDPMGVSLYTDKLIF.